Below, 2 T cell receptor beta chains from the same sample are listed, as sequenced in a study of OX40 agonist ivuxolimab in advanced cancers. Data came from immunoSEQ multiplex PCR; TCRdb stores just in-frame clones and leaves some out. The sample contains approximately 100,000 clones, 75% to 95% of which appear only once. Sample: CD4+ or CD8+ T cells sorted from blood, taken in a trial of the OX40 agonist ivuxolimab. These receptors came from an adult with an advanced solid tumor such as melanoma, head and neck, liver or kidney cancer.

The CDR3: CAIKPGGDGTEAFF. CDR3 DNA sequence: TGTGCCATCAAGCCCGGGGGGGATGGCACTGAAGCTTTCTTT. The chain links TRBV10-3 to TRBJ1-1, with a tentative D call TRBD1 (5 bases). Germline V gene sequence: CDR1 ENHRY, CDR2 SYGVKD. V gave up 7 bases and J gave up 4 bases, with 16 bases separating them. This CDR3 region has 14 residues.

The chain joins TRBV19 to TRBJ2-5; D is unresolved. CDR3 length equals 14 residues. Trimming cost V 1 base and J 5 bases, with 11 bases left between them. Germline CDR1 is LNHDA and CDR2 is SQIVND (reference sequence). CDR3 residues: CASSIVGMWETQYF. Written as DNA, the CDR3 is TGTGCCAGTAGTATAGTGGGCATGTGGGAGACCCAGTACTTC.